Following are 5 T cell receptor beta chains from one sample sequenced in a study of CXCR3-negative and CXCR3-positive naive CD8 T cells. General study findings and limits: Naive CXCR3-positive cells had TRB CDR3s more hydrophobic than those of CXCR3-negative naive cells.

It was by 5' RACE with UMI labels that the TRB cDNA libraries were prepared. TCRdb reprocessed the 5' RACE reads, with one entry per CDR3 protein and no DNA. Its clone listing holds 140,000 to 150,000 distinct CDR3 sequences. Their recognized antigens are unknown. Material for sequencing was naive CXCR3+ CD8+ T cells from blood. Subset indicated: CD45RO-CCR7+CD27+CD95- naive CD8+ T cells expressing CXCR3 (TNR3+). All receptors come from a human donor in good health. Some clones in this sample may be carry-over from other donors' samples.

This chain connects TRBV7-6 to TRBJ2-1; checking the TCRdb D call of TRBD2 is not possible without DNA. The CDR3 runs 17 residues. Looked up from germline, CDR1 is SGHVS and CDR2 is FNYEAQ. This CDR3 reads CASSLPTAGGIYNEQFF. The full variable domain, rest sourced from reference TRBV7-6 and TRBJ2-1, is GAGVSQSPRYKVTKRGQDVALRCDPISGHVSLYWYRQALGQGPEFLTYFNYEAQQDKSGLPNDRFSAERPEGSISTLTIQRTEQRDSAMYRCASSLPTAGGIYNEQFFGPGTRLTVL.

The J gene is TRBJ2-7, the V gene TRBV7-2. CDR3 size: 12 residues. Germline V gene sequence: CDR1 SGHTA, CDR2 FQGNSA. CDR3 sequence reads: CASSRPDYEQYF. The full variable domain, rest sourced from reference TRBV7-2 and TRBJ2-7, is GAGVSQSPSNKVTEKGKDVELRCDPISGHTALYWYRQSLGQGLEFLIYFQGNSAPDKSGLPSDRFSAERTGGSVSTLTIQRTQQEDSAVYLCASSRPDYEQYFGPGTRLTVT.

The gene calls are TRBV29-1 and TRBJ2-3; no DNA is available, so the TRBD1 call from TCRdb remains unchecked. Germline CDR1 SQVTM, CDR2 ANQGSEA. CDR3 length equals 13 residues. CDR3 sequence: CSVGHRGTDTQYF.

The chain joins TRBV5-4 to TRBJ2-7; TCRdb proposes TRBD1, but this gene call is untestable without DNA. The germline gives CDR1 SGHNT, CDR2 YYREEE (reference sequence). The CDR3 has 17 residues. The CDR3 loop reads CASSLEASEVPGYEQYF. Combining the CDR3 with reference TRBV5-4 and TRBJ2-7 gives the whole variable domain ETGVTQSPTHLIKTRGQQVTLRCSSQSGHNTVSWYQQALGQGPQFIFQYYREEENGRGNFPPRFSGLQFPNYSSELNVNALELDDSALYLCASSLEASEVPGYEQYFGPGTRLTVT.

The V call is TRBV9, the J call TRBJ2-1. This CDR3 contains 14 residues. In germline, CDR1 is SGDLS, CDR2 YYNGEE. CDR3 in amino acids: CASAAQGSYNEQFF.